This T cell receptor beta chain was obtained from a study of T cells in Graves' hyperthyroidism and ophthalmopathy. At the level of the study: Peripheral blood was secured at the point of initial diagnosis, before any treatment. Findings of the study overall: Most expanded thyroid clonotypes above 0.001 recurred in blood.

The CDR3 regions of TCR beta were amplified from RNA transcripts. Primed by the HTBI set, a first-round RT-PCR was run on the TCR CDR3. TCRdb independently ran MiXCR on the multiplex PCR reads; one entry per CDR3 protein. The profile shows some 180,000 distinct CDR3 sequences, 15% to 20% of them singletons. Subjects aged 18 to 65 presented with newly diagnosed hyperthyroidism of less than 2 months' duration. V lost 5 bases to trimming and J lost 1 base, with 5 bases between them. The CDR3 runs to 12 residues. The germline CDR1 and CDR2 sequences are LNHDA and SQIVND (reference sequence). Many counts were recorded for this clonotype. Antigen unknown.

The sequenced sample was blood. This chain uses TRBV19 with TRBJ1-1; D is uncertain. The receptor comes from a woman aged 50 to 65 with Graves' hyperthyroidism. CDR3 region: CASSYKNTEAFF. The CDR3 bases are TGTGCCAGTAGTTATAAGAACACTGAAGCTTTCTTT.